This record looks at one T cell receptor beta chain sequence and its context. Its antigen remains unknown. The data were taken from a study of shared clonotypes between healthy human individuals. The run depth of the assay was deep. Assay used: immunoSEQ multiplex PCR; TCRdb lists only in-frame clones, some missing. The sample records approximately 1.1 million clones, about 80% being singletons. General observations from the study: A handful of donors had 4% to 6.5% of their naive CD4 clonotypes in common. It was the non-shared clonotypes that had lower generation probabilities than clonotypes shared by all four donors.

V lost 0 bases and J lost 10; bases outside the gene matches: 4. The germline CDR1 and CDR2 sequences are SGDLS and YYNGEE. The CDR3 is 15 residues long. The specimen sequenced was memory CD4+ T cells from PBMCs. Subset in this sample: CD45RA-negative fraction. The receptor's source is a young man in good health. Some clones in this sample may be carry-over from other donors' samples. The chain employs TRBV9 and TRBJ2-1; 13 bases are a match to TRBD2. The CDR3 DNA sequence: TGTGCCAGCAGCGTAGATACTAGCGGGAGGGCGGAGCAGTTCTTC. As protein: CASSVDTSGRAEQFF.